This passage covers 32 T cell receptor beta chains from one sample sequenced in a study of vaccination effects on CD4 cells after COVID-19. Sequenced by immunoSEQ multiplex PCR; TCRdb stores in-frame clones only, minus some. Here the sample spans tens of thousands of clones, approximately 72% being singletons. Their specific antigens are unknown. Antigen-specific CD4+ T cells expanded by the ViraFEST assay with viral peptide pools were then sequenced. Once cultured for roughly nine days, the cells underwent separation to obtain CD4+ T cells. All study participants received two doses of BNT162b2 or mRNA-1273 vaccine. The sample consisted of CD4+ T cells from PBMCs cultured with HCoV-NL63 spike peptides, taken after COVID-19 vaccination. Receptor source: a human donor who received a COVID-19 vaccine.

V gene TRBV19 combines with J gene TRBJ2-1; 11 bases are shared with TRBD1. Germline V lookup: CDR1 LNHDA, CDR2 SQIVND (reference sequence). The CDR3 spans 14 residues. V lost 7 bases, J lost 7 bases, and 6 bases stayed unmatched. DNA of the CDR3: TGTGCCAGTAAAATCGGACAGGGGGCTAATGAGCAGTTCTTC. Protein product: CASKIGQGANEQFF.

This clone was detected a few times. The rearrangement uses TRBV20-1 and TRBJ2-1; D ambiguous. The CDR3 consists of 10 residues. Germline CDR1 is DFQATT and CDR2 is SNEGSKA (reference sequence). V gave up 6 bases and J gave up 5 bases, with 5 bases separating them. The CDR3 sequence: CSAVHNEQFF. The CDR3 DNA reads as TGCAGTGCGGTACACAATGAGCAGTTCTTC.

The chain recombines TRBV29-1 with TRBJ1-5; the match to TRBD1 covers 10 bases. The trim removed 6 bases at V and 3 bases at J, leaving 5 bases unmatched. The CDR3 is made up of 14 amino acids. Germline lookup yields CDR1 SQVTM and CDR2 ANQGSEA. CDR3 residues: CSVRDRGFNQPQHF. The CDR3 DNA sequence: TGCAGCGTCCGGGACAGGGGATTCAATCAGCCCCAGCATTTT.

This chain joins TRBV15 and TRBJ2-3; D gene ambiguous. V dropped 0 bases and J dropped 7 bases, with 5 bases sitting between them. This CDR3 is 12 amino acids long. Germline CDR1 LNHNV, CDR2 YYDKDF (reference sequence). CDR3 nucleotides: TGTGCCACCAGCAGAGATATCAATACGCAGTATTTT. Translating gives CATSRDINTQYF. Using reference TRBV15 and TRBJ2-3 for the parts outside the CDR3, the full variable domain is DAMVIQNPRYQVTQFGKPVTLSCSQTLNHNVMYWYQQKSSQAPKLLFHYYDKDFNNEADTPDNFQSRRPNTSFCFLDIRSPGLGDTAMYLCATSRDINTQYFGPGTRLTVL.

The gene calls are TRBV6-2 or TRBV6-3 and TRBJ1-5, with D hard to call. The ends were cut back, 5 bases at V and 2 bases at J, with 25 bases in the middle. Germline loops: CDR1 MNHEY, CDR2 SVGEGT. This CDR3 is 19 amino acids long. CDR3 sequence (DNA): TGTGCCAGCAGTATTTCCCGAATACACGATCCCTTGGGCAATCAGCCCCAGCATTTT. Amino acid sequence: CASSISRIHDPLGNQPQHF.

The rearrangement joins TRBV5-5 to TRBJ1-3; tentatively, D is TRBD1 (6 bases). Germline V gene data show CDR1 as SGHKS and CDR2 as YYEKEE (reference sequence). The CDR3 extends over 14 amino acids. Trimming pared 3 bases from V and 1 base from J, leaving 8 bases between. CDR3 sequence reads: CASSWQGSGNTIYF. DNA for the CDR3: TGTGCCAGCAGCTGGCAGGGGTCTGGAAACACCATATATTTT.

The chain links TRBV6-4 to TRBJ2-1, with D perhaps TRBD2 (5 bases). Looked up from germline, CDR1 is MRHNA and CDR2 is SNTAGT. This CDR3 spans 15 amino acids. V lost 6 bases and J lost 0, with 12 bases in between. CDR3 residues: CASSEGSYSYNEQFF. In DNA form, the CDR3 reads TGTGCCAGCAGCGAAGGGAGTTACTCCTACAATGAGCAGTTCTTC.

The chain carries TRBV19 and TRBJ1-1; no clear D gene. V dropped 4 bases and J dropped 1 base, with 16 bases sitting between them. This CDR3 comprises 16 residues. CDR1 and CDR2 (germline): LNHDA, SQIVND (reference sequence). As DNA, the CDR3 is TGTGCCAGTAGTACTCGACATACCCCGAAGAACACTGAAGCTTTCTTT. Translated, it gives CASSTRHTPKNTEAFF.

The V and J genes are TRBV9 and TRBJ1-2; 7 bases align to TRBD1. Germline V lookup: CDR1 SGDLS, CDR2 YYNGEE. J was trimmed by 5 bases and V by 4 bases; bases with no gene match: 8. This CDR3 spans 14 amino acids. CDR3 in amino acids: CASSSTGSWYGYTF. As DNA, the CDR3 is TGTGCCAGCAGCTCGACAGGGTCCTGGTATGGCTACACCTTC.

The chain has TRBV12-5 and TRBJ2-7; TRBD2 agrees at 7 bases. The CDR3 consists of 16 residues. J gave up 4 bases and V 0 bases, and 9 bases lay outside the gene matches. Germline V gives CDR1 LGHNT, CDR2 FRNRAP. In nucleotides, the CDR3 is TGTGCTAGTGGTTTGGTACTGGCGGGAGAAACATACGAGCAGTACTTC. Its protein is CASGLVLAGETYEQYF.

The chain carries TRBV4-1 and TRBJ2-5; D might be TRBD1 (5 bases). Per germline, CDR1 MGHRA and CDR2 YSYEKL. V shed 1 base and J shed 6 bases, with 18 bases lying between them. The CDR3 covers 16 residues. In DNA form, the CDR3 reads TGCGCCAGCAGCCAAGTCCTAGACAGTCGTGTCAAGACCCAGTACTTC. Protein: CASSQVLDSRVKTQYF.

This clone was observed once. This chain joins TRBV5-6 and TRBJ2-2, with D perhaps matching TRBD2 (6 bases). CDR1 and CDR2 from the germline V gene are SGHDT and YYEEEE. The CDR3 covers 16 residues. Deletions cut 3 bases from V and 3 bases from J, with 15 bases between. The chain's CDR3 is CASSYLTGVDTGELFF. CDR3 nucleotides: TGTGCCAGCAGCTACTTGACGGGGGTTGACACCGGGGAGCTGTTTTTT. Combining the CDR3 with reference TRBV5-6 and TRBJ2-2 gives the whole variable domain DAGVTQSPTHLIKTRGQQVTLRCSPKSGHDTVSWYQQALGQGPQFIFQYYEEEERQRGNFPDRFSGHQFPNYSSELNVNALLLGDSALYLCASSYLTGVDTGELFFGEGSRLTVL.

This clone turned up a few times. The rearrangement joins TRBV11-2 to TRBJ2-3; D unclear. CDR3 size: 11 residues. The V gene lost 5 bases and the J gene lost 6 bases, with 6 bases spanning the gap. From germline, CDR1 is SGHAT and CDR2 FQNNGV. The CDR3 coding sequence is TGTGCCAGCAGCCACGTGGATACGCAGTATTTT. Residues: CASSHVDTQYF.

The chain is built from TRBV6-5 and TRBJ2-2; TRBD1 might be the D (6 bases). This CDR3 region has 14 residues. Between the trimmed V and J ends, which lost 7 bases and 5 bases, there was a span of 14 bases. Looked up from germline, CDR1 is MNHEY and CDR2 is SVGAGI. Here the CDR3 DNA reads TGTGCCAGCATCACCGGGACAAATACCGGGGAGCTGTTTTTT. Translating it yields CASITGTNTGELFF.

The V call is TRBV14, the J call TRBJ2-3; 8 bases agree with TRBD1. Losses at the gene ends were 4 bases for V and 1 base for J; bases not matched to a gene: 13. From germline, CDR1 is SGHDN and CDR2 FVKESK. The CDR3 loop spans 18 amino acids. In nucleotides, the CDR3 is TGTGCCAGCAGCCTGGGACAGGCCCCCTTCCCCGGCACAGATACGCAGTATTTT. Protein sequence: CASSLGQAPFPGTDTQYF. Full variable domain (rest looked up from reference TRBV14 and TRBJ2-3): EAGVTQFPSHSVIEKGQTVTLRCDPISGHDNLYWYRRVMGKEIKFLLHFVKESKQDESGMPNNRFLAERTGGTYSTLKVQPAELEDSGVYFCASSLGQAPFPGTDTQYFGPGTRLTVL.

V and J are TRBV18 and TRBJ1-5; TRBD1 agrees at 8 bases. There are 13 residues in the CDR3. Germline CDR1 reads KGHSH; CDR2 reads LQKENI. The junction had 5 bases not matched to a gene; V was cut back by 6 bases and J by 7 bases. CDR3 sequence (DNA): TGTGCCAGCTCCCAGGGGGCAAGACAGCCCCAGCATTTT. Its translation is CASSQGARQPQHF.

This clone was seen more than once but under ten times. Here the CDR3 reads CASSQERPYSNIQYF. The DNA of the CDR3 is TGTGCCAGCAGCCAAGAGAGACCCTATTCAAACATTCAGTACTTC. V usage is TRBV4-2 and J usage is TRBJ2-4; D is ambiguous. V lost 0 bases, J lost 6 bases, and 12 bases lay in between. Germline lookup yields CDR1 LGHNA and CDR2 YNFKEQ. The CDR3 is 15 amino acids.

The V and J genes are TRBV19 and TRBJ1-1; the D gene is possibly TRBD1 (6 bases). Germline-derived CDR1 and CDR2 are LNHDA and SQIVND (reference sequence). V dropped 5 bases and J dropped 3 bases, with 10 bases sitting between them. CDR3 length: 13 amino acids. CDR3 residues: CASSVKGDTEAFF. CDR3 coding DNA: TGTGCCAGTAGTGTAAAGGGGGACACTGAAGCTTTCTTT.

In its sample, this clone was seen once. Written as DNA, the CDR3 is TGTGCCATCAGTGAGAGAGAGGAAGGTAAGAACACTGAAGCTTTCTTT. It specifies CAISEREEGKNTEAFF. The chain couples TRBV10-3 to TRBJ1-1; D is uncertain. V was cut by 2 bases and J by 1 base, with 14 bases left in between. This CDR3 region has 16 residues. The germline V gene has CDR1 ENHRY and CDR2 SYGVKD.

In this sample, this clone turned up once. The J gene is TRBJ1-4, the V gene TRBV19, with D unresolved. V was trimmed by 5 bases and J by 4 bases, leaving 11 bases between them. Germline V lookup: CDR1 LNHDA, CDR2 SQIVND (reference sequence). CDR3 size: 14 residues. Here the CDR3 reads CASSLGSYNEKLFF. In nucleotides, the CDR3 is TGTGCCAGTAGTCTGGGCAGTTATAATGAAAAACTGTTTTTT. Together with reference TRBV19 and TRBJ1-4, the CDR3 gives the full variable domain: DGGITQSPKYLFRKEGQNVTLSCEQNLNHDAMYWYRQDPGQGLRLIYYSQIVNDFQKGDIAEGYSVSREKKESFPLTVTSAQKNPTAFYLCASSLGSYNEKLFFGSGTQLSVL.

The chain couples TRBV5-1 to TRBJ2-3; TRBD2 might be the D (5 bases). Between the trimmed V and J ends, which lost 4 bases and 4 bases, there was a span of 16 bases. Germline-derived CDR1 and CDR2 are SGHRS and YFSETQ. There are 15 residues in the CDR3. CDR3 DNA: TGCGCCAGCAGCCCGACTACCTTAAGGTCAGATACGCAGTATTTT. It yields the protein CASSPTTLRSDTQYF.

The rearrangement joins TRBV10-3 to TRBJ2-6; D might be TRBD2 (6 bases). CDR1 and CDR2 (germline): ENHRY, SYGVKD. This CDR3 is built from 14 residues. V was pared by 11 bases and J by 1 base, with 12 bases between. CDR3 sequence reads: CAAWGESGANVLTF. The CDR3 bases are TGTGCCGCGTGGGGGGAGTCTGGGGCCAACGTCCTGACTTTC.

This rearrangement joins TRBV7-9 to TRBJ2-1; TRBD2 aligns across 11 bases. V lost 4 bases, J lost 2 bases, and 10 bases stayed unmatched. There are 18 residues in the CDR3. CDR1 is SEHNR, CDR2 FQNEAQ, per germline (reference sequence). The CDR3 is CASSSPYGSGGAYNEQFF. CDR3 DNA: TGTGCCAGCAGCTCCCCCTACGGTAGCGGGGGGGCCTACAATGAGCAGTTCTTC.

The chain employs TRBV5-1 and TRBJ2-2; 8 nucleotides agree with TRBD2. Looked up from germline, CDR1 is SGHRS and CDR2 is YFSETQ. This CDR3 comprises 16 residues. The V and J ends lost 4 bases and 7 bases, in that order; junction bases with no gene match: 12. The CDR3 nucleotides are TGCGCCAGCAGCCCGCGATCAGCGGGAGCGGTCGGGGAGCTGTTTTTT. Amino acids: CASSPRSAGAVGELFF.

This clone was seen once. Here the CDR3 omits its conserved ending phenylalanine or tryptophan, so a read error is the likely source. Because the CDR3's place on the DNA is in doubt, the DNA is left out and the CDR3 is given as listed by TCRdb. The chain is built from TRBV27 and TRBJ1-2. The V gene's germline CDR1 is MNHEY and CDR2 SMNVEV (reference sequence). From its first to its last residue, the CDR3 has 13 amino acids. The CDR3: CASSLRRDGGETL.

The CDR3 reads CASSQQGRTNSPLHF. CDR3 DNA sequence: TGTGCCAGCAGCCAACAGGGCCGCACCAATTCACCCCTCCACTTT. The chain joins TRBV5-6 to TRBJ1-6, with D possibly TRBD1 on 6 matching bases. Germline assignment: CDR1 SGHDT and CDR2 YYEEEE. Trimming stripped 4 bases from V and 7 bases from J, with 15 bases between. This CDR3 contains 15 residues.

The chain is built from TRBV6-4 and TRBJ2-2; TRBD2 matches at 8 bases. The trim removed 5 bases at V and 4 bases at J, leaving 0 bases unmatched. This CDR3 has 13 amino acids. Germline V gives CDR1 MRHNA, CDR2 SNTAGT. The CDR3 DNA reads TGTGCCAGCAGTAGCGGGAGCACCGGGGAGCTGTTTTTT. Protein: CASSSGSTGELFF.

This clone was found once. The gene calls are TRBV11-2 and TRBJ2-7; 12 bases are a match to TRBD2. The V and J ends lost 1 base and 11 bases, in that order; junction bases with no gene match: 6. Per germline, CDR1 SGHAT and CDR2 FQNNGV. The CDR3 contains 14 residues. CDR3 nucleotides: TGTGCCAGCAGCTTAGGACTAGCGGGAGTATTAGAGTACTTC. This sequence encodes CASSLGLAGVLEYF.

The rearrangement uses TRBV7-2 and TRBJ1-4; D remains ambiguous. CDR3 length: 16 residues. Trimming pared 1 base from V and 7 bases from J, leaving 16 bases between. Looked up from germline, CDR1 is SGHTA and CDR2 is FQGNSA. The CDR3 loop reads CASSLGPSGGFEKLFF. For the CDR3, the DNA is TGTGCCAGCAGCTTAGGACCCTCGGGAGGGTTTGAAAAACTGTTTTTT.

The genes are TRBV19 and TRBJ2-2, with 9 bases identical to TRBD2. This CDR3 is built from 16 residues. CDR1 is LNHDA and CDR2 is SQIVND in the germline V gene (reference sequence). V gave up 6 bases and J gave up 1 base; unmatched junction bases: 6. The CDR3 protein is CASRNLAGKNTGELFF. For the CDR3, the DNA is TGTGCCAGTAGGAATCTAGCGGGAAAGAACACCGGGGAGCTGTTTTTT.

The chain couples TRBV11-1 to TRBJ2-7; no firm D call. The length of the CDR3 is 12 residues. Germline V lookup: CDR1 SGHAT, CDR2 FQDESV (reference sequence). V lost 4 bases and J 4 bases, leaving 8 bases between the germline ends. Written as DNA, the CDR3 is TGTGCCAGCAGCTCCCAGCTATACGAGCAGTACTTC. It codes for CASSSQLYEQYF.

This clone has a handful of counts. The rearrangement joins TRBV7-9 to TRBJ1-1; D is ambiguous. Germline loops: CDR1 SEHNR, CDR2 FQNEAQ (reference sequence). CDR3 length: 13 residues. Trimming removed 2 bases at V and 0 bases at J, with 4 bases between. The CDR3 loop reads CASSLLMNTEAFF. The CDR3 region has the DNA TGTGCCAGCAGCTTACTGATGAACACTGAAGCTTTCTTT.